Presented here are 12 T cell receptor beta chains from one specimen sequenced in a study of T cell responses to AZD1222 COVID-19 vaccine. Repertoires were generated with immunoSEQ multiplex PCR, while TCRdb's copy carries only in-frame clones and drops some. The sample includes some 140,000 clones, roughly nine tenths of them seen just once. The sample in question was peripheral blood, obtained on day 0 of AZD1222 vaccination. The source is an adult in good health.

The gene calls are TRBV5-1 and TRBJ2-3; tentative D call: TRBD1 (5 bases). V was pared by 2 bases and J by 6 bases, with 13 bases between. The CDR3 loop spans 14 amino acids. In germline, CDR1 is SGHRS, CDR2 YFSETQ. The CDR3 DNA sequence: TGCGCCAGCAGCTTCAGGGCCCCGTCGGATACGCAGTATTTT. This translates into CASSFRAPSDTQYF.

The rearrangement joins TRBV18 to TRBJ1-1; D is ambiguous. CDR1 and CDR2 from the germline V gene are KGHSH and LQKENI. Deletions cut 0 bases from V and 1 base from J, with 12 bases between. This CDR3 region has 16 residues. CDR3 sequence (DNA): TGTGCCAGCTCACCACCCCGGAGTACTCGGAACACTGAAGCTTTCTTT. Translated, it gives CASSPPRSTRNTEAFF.

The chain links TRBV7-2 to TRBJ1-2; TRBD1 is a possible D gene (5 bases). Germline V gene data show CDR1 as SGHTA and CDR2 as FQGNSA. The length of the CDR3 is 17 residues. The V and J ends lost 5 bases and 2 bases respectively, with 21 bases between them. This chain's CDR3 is CASSPQAGMGQNYGYTF. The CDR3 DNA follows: TGTGCCAGCAGCCCCCAGGCGGGGATGGGGCAAAACTATGGCTACACCTTC.

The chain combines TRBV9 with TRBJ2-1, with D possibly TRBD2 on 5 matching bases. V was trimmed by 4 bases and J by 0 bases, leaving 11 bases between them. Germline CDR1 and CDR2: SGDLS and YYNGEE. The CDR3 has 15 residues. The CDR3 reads CASSLQRSSYNEQFF. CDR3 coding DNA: TGTGCCAGCAGCCTGCAGCGGTCCTCCTACAATGAGCAGTTCTTC.

CDR3 sequence reads: CASSLRTGVGYTF. CDR3 bases: TGTGCCAGCAGTCTTCGAACAGGGGTGGGCTACACCTTC. The rearrangement links TRBV12-3 or TRBV12-4 to TRBJ1-2, with TRBD1 matching 7 bases. The CDR3 is made up of 13 amino acids. Losses at the gene ends were 5 bases for V and 8 bases for J; bases not matched to a gene: 8.

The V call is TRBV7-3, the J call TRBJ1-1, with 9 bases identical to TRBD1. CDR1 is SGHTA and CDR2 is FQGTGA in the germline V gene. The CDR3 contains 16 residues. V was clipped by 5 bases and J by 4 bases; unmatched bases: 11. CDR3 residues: CASSPASDRGGTEAFF. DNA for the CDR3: TGTGCCAGCAGCCCCGCCTCAGACAGGGGGGGCACTGAAGCTTTCTTT. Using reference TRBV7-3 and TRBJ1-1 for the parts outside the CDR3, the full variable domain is GAGVSQTPSNKVTEKGKYVELRCDPISGHTALYWYRQSLGQGPEFLIYFQGTGAADDSGLPNDRFFAVRPEGSVSTLKIQRTERGDSAVYLCASSPASDRGGTEAFFGQGTRLTVV.

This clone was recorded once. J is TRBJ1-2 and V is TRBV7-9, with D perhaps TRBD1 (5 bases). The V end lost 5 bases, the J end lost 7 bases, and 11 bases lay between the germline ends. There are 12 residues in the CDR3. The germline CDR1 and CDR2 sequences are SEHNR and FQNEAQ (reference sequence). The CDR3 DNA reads TGTGCCAGCAGCCCCATTGGGGGTGGCTACACCTTC. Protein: CASSPIGGGYTF.

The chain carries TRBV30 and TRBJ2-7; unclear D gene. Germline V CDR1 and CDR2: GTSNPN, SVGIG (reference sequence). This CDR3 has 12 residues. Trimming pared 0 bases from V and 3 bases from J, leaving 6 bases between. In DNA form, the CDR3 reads TGTGCCTGGAGTGTGTCGGGCTACGAGCAGTACTTC. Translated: CAWSVSGYEQYF.

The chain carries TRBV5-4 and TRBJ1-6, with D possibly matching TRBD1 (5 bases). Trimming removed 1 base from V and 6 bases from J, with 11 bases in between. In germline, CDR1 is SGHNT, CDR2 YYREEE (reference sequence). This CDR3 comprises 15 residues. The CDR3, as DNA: TGTGCCAGCAGCTTGTCCGGGGGATTTAATTCACCCCTCCACTTT. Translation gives CASSLSGGFNSPLHF.

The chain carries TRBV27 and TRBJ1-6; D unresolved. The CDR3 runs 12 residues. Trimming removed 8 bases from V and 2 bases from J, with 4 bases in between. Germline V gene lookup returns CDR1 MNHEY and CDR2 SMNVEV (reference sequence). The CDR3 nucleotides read TGTGCCAGCGGCACCTATAATTCACCCCTCCACTTT. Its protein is CASGTYNSPLHF.

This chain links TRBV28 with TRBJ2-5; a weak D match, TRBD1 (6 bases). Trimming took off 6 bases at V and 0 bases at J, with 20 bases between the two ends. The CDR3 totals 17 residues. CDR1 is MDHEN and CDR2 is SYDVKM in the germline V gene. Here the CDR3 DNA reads TGTGCCAGCAGCGGCCCTCTAGGGGGACGGTACCAAGAGACCCAGTACTTC. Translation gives CASSGPLGGRYQETQYF.

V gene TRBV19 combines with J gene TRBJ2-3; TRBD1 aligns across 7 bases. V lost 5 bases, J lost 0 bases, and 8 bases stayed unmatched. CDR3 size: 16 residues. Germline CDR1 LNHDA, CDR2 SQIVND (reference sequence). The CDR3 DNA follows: TGTGCCAGTAGTCTGCTTAAGACAGGGAGCACAGATACGCAGTATTTT. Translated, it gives CASSLLKTGSTDTQYF.